This is a list of T cell receptor beta chains from one sample in a study of blood T cell repertoires in COVID-19. Generated by immunoSEQ multiplex PCR, the TCRdb table keeps only in-frame clones and is missing some. The table records approximately 190,000 clones, 80% to 90% of them present only once. The specimen sequenced was peripheral blood. The receptor source for this set is a man between 25 and 39 years old with active or convalescent COVID-19. The CDR3 runs from the conserved cysteine through the conserved F or W. A D gene is named only where the DNA matches it firmly. The size field is filled for only some rows; it gives once, few, many or a size class.

TRBV19	TRBD1	NA	TRBJ1-1	TGTGCCAGTAGAATTACCGGGACAGGGGGCACTGAAGCTTTCTTT	CASRITGTGGTEAFF
TRBV4-1	TRBD1	few	TRBJ1-3	TGCGCCAGCAGCCAAGATAATGGCTACAGGGGGCTAAACTCTGGAAACACCATATATTTT	CASSQDNGYRGLNSGNTIYF
TRBV7-9	TRBD1	NA	TRBJ1-1	TGTGCCAGCAGCTTGGGGACAGGGGGCAGAGGAACTGAAGCTTTCTTT	CASSLGTGGRGTEAFF
TRBV2	NA	few	TRBJ1-2	TGTGCCAGCAGTGAAGCTGTAGGGGTGGGCTACACCTTC	CASSEAVGVGYTF
TRBV6-5	NA	NA	TRBJ2-7	TGTGCCAGCAGTTACGGGAGGTTAACCTACGAGCAGTACTTC	CASSYGRLTYEQYF
TRBV7-8	TRBD1	NA	TRBJ1-6	TGTGCCAGCAGCTTAGGCTCCCTAGGGACAGGGCGTAATTCACCCCTCCACTTT	CASSLGSLGTGRNSPLHF
TRBV28	NA	NA	TRBJ1-2	TGTGCCAGCACGGGGGGCGCGAACTATGGCTACACCTTC	CASTGGANYGYTF
TRBV5-1	NA	NA	TRBJ1-1	TGCGCCAGCAGCTTGGCCGAGGGGAACACTGAAGCTTTCTTT	CASSLAEGNTEAFF
TRBV9	TRBD1	NA	TRBJ1-4	TGTGCCAGCAGCGGCCGGGACAGGGAACGAAATAATGAAAAACTGTTTTTT	CASSGRDRERNNEKLFF
TRBV9	TRBD1	NA	TRBJ2-2	TGTGCCAGCAGCATTCCGACAGGGGGGGACACCGGGGAGCTGTTTTTT	CASSIPTGGDTGELFF
TRBV7-2	TRBD1	NA	TRBJ2-5	TGTGCCAGCAGCTTAGGGTGGGCAGGGGGCCAGGAGACCCAGTACTTC	CASSLGWAGGQETQYF
TRBV2	NA	NA	TRBJ1-6	TGTGCCAGCAAGAGCTCCTATAATTCACCCCTCCACTTT	CASKSSYNSPLHF
TRBV3-1/TRBV3-2	TRBD1	NA	TRBJ2-1	TGTGCCAGCAGCCTAGAACACAGGGGGCGCCCCTACAATGAGCAGTTCTTC	CASSLEHRGRPYNEQFF
TRBV19	NA	NA	TRBJ1-1	TGTGCCAGTAGCAGGACTACGGGTTCTGAAGCTTTCTTT	CASSRTTGSEAFF
TRBV5-1	TRBD2	NA	TRBJ2-3	TGCGCCAGCAGTGCCGGACTAGCGGGGGCATACTTCACAGATACGCAGTATTTT	CASSAGLAGAYFTDTQYF
TRBV24-1	NA	NA	TRBJ2-1	TGTGCCACCAGTGATTGGACTCAAAGCTCCTACAATGAGCAGTTCTTC	CATSDWTQSSYNEQFF
TRBV30	TRBD1	NA	TRBJ1-2	TGTGCCTGGGGGACAGGGATCTATGGCTACACCTTC	CAWGTGIYGYTF
TRBV2	NA	once	TRBJ1-2	TGTGCCAGCAGTGAGGATGGCGACAGATTCTATGGCTACACCTTC	CASSEDGDRFYGYTF
TRBV6-1	NA	few	TRBJ2-5	TGTGCCAGCAGTGAACTTACTAGGATAGAGACCCAGTACTTC	CASSELTRIETQYF
TRBV7-9	TRBD1	NA	TRBJ1-2	TGTGCCAGCAAGGGACAGGGGGCAAGTGGCTACACCTTC	CASKGQGASGYTF
TRBV12-3/TRBV12-4	NA	NA	TRBJ1-4	TGTGCCAGCAACGGCAGGCTTAATGAAAAACTGTTTTTT	CASNGRLNEKLFF
TRBV19	NA	few	TRBJ1-3	TGTGCCAGTAGTGCCCTCCTAAGCTCTGGAAACACCATATATTTT	CASSALLSSGNTIYF
TRBV3-1/TRBV3-2	NA	few	TRBJ2-5	TGTGCCAGCAGACCCCTTTCCGCGGGATCATCCCGAGAGACCCAGTACTTC	CASRPLSAGSSRETQYF
TRBV5-6	NA	NA	TRBJ2-5	TGTGCCAGCAGCCTATGGGAAACCGGGAGCCTCCAAGAGACCCAGTACTTC	CASSLWETGSLQETQYF
TRBV6-5	NA	NA	TRBJ1-1	TGTGCCAGCAGTTACCCGGACAGCTACACTGAAGCTTTCTTT	CASSYPDSYTEAFF
TRBV7-3	NA	few	TRBJ1-1	TGTGCCAGCAGCTTATCGTTCAGCGACACTGAAGCTTTCTTT	CASSLSFSDTEAFF
TRBV19	TRBD1	NA	TRBJ1-1	TGTGCCAGTAGTTCGCCGGGACAGGGAAACAGAGCTGAAGCTTTCTTT	CASSSPGQGNRAEAFF